Listed below are T cell receptor beta chains from one sample, sequenced in a study of T-cell memory formation after mild COVID-19. TCRdb redid the calling of the 5' RACE reads with MiXCR, one entry per CDR3 protein. The sample includes 250,000 to 350,000 distinct CDR3 sequences, around 16% seen only once; the top ten take approximately 25%. The sequenced material came from PBMCs or a T cell subset sorted from them (not recorded which). These receptors all stem from a man aged 18-30 years who had mild COVID-19 (a few samples of this study predate the infection). Cell type and time point are not known. The CDR3 runs from the conserved cysteine through the conserved F or W. Fields, in order: V gene, J gene, D gene, clone size, CDR3 DNA, CDR3 protein. D genes are given only for firm matches. Clone size is shown for a subset of rows, as once, few, many or a class of expanded clone.

v_gene: TRBV5-6
j_gene: TRBJ1-1
d_gene: TRBD1
abundance: few
CDR3nt: TGTGCCAGCAGCTCCCGGGACAGGGTTATCGAAGCTTTCTTT
CDR3aa: CASSSRDRVIEAFF

v_gene: TRBV10-3
j_gene: TRBJ2-7
d_gene: TRBD1
abundance: -
CDR3nt: TGTGCCATCAGGCTCGGACAGGGCCCGTCCTACGAGCAGTACTTC
CDR3aa: CAIRLGQGPSYEQYF

v_gene: TRBV14
j_gene: TRBJ2-2
d_gene: -
abundance: many
CDR3nt: TGTGCCAGCAGCCAAGATCTCGCCCGGGAGCTGTTTTTT
CDR3aa: CASSQDLARELFF

v_gene: TRBV20-1
j_gene: TRBJ1-1
d_gene: -
abundance: few
CDR3nt: TGCAGTGCTACCCCGGGGCAGTACACTGAAGCTTTCTTT
CDR3aa: CSATPGQYTEAFF

v_gene: TRBV30
j_gene: TRBJ2-7
d_gene: -
abundance: many
CDR3nt: TGTGCCTGGAGTCTGGAATACGAGCAGTACTTC
CDR3aa: CAWSLEYEQYF

v_gene: TRBV18
j_gene: TRBJ1-1
d_gene: -
abundance: -
CDR3nt: TGTGCCAGCTCACTGGGACATATGAACACTGAAGCTTTCTTT
CDR3aa: CASSLGHMNTEAFF

v_gene: TRBV7-9
j_gene: TRBJ1-1
d_gene: TRBD1
abundance: -
CDR3nt: TGTGCCAGCAGCGAGACAGGGGCTTACACTGAAGCTTTCTTT
CDR3aa: CASSETGAYTEAFF

v_gene: TRBV7-2
j_gene: TRBJ2-2
d_gene: -
abundance: -
CDR3nt: TGTGCCAGCAGCCCTCGGATGAAATTCACCGGGGAGCTGTTTTTT
CDR3aa: CASSPRMKFTGELFF

v_gene: TRBV15
j_gene: TRBJ2-2
d_gene: TRBD2
abundance: few
CDR3nt: TGTGCCACCAGCAGATTGGGAAAAGCGGGGGCCGATACCGGGGAGCTGTTTTTT
CDR3aa: CATSRLGKAGADTGELFF

v_gene: TRBV6-6
j_gene: TRBJ1-1
d_gene: -
abundance: -
CDR3nt: TGTGCCAGCAGTGTACCGACAGGAGCGAACACTGAAGCTTTCTTT
CDR3aa: CASSVPTGANTEAFF

v_gene: TRBV5-6
j_gene: TRBJ1-2
d_gene: TRBD1
abundance: many
CDR3nt: TGTGCCAGCAGGACCGGGACAGGGGGTTCGTATGGCTACACCTTC
CDR3aa: CASRTGTGGSYGYTF